This passage covers 26 T cell receptor beta chains from one sample sequenced in a study of early T cells in non-severe SARS-CoV-2 infection. TCRdb analysed the 5' RACE reads with MiXCR anew, one entry per CDR3 protein. Of fewer than 130,000 distinct CDR3 sequences in the sample, 10% to 15% were seen once. This specimen consisted of whole blood, obtained at baseline. The receptors come from an adult who was a healthcare worker with PCR-confirmed SARS-CoV-2 infection or an uninfected control (not recorded which).

DNA of the CDR3: TGCAGTGCTAGAGATATGGATCGGGGCGCAGTACCGCAGTATTTT. Protein sequence: CSARDMDRGAVPQYF. The rearrangement uses TRBV20-1 and TRBJ2-3; the D gene could be TRBD1 or TRBD2 (5 bases each). Germline CDR1 reads DFQATT; CDR2 reads SNEGSKA (reference sequence). There are 15 residues in the CDR3. Trimming pared 0 bases from V and 10 bases from J, leaving 20 bases between.

This clonotype was recorded a few times. The chain links TRBV5-4 to TRBJ1-1, with a tentative D call TRBD1 (6 bases). This CDR3 has 13 residues. The V end lost 5 bases, the J end lost 5 bases, and 13 bases lay between the germline ends. Germline V CDR1 and CDR2: SGHNT, YYREEE (reference sequence). The CDR3 spells CASRGGAFTEAFF. The CDR3 region has the DNA TGTGCCAGCAGGGGGGGGGCATTTACTGAAGCTTTCTTT.

This rearrangement joins TRBV6-2 or TRBV6-3 to TRBJ1-1; D possibly corresponds to TRBD1 (5 bases). Deletions cut 0 bases from V and 2 bases from J, with 10 bases between. The CDR3 covers 15 residues. CDR1 and CDR2 (germline): MNHEY, SVGEGT. CDR3 loop: CASSYSVQGNTEAFF. DNA of the CDR3: TGTGCCAGCAGTTACTCCGTTCAGGGTAACACTGAAGCTTTCTTT.

As regards this clonotype: The junction and the germline gene differ at one end; a read error may be behind it. This chain uses TRBV7-2 with TRBJ2-3; 10 bases match TRBD2. The CDR3 is 12 amino acids. Germline-derived CDR1 and CDR2 are SGHTA and FQGNSA. CDR3 coding DNA: TGTGCCAGCAGCTCGCCGGGACTAGCGATGAATTTT. Residues: CASSSPGLAMNF. Using reference TRBV7-2 and TRBJ2-3 for the parts outside the CDR3, the full variable domain is GAGVSQSPSNKVTEKGKDVELRCDPISGHTALYWYRQSLGQGLEFLIYFQGNSAPDKSGLPSDRFSAERTGGSVSTLTIQRTQQEDSAVYLCASSSPGLAMNFGPGTRLTVL.

This clonotype came up a few times. V is TRBV29-1 and J is TRBJ2-7; the D is unclear. V was clipped by 2 bases and J by 3 bases, with 5 bases between them. The CDR3 runs to 11 residues. The germline V gene encodes CDR1 SQVTM and CDR2 ANQGSEA. CDR3 sequence (DNA): TGCAGCGTTGAAAGTTACTACGAGCAGTACTTC. Translating it yields CSVESYYEQYF.

The chain is built from TRBV29-1 and TRBJ2-1, with 12 bases identical to TRBD2. V lost 6 bases and J lost 8; bases outside the gene matches: 5. CDR3 length: 13 amino acids. The V gene's germline CDR1 is SQVTM and CDR2 ANQGSEA. The DNA for the CDR3 is TGCAGCGTCGGACTAGCGGGAAGGTATGAGCAGTTCTTC. The encoded protein is CSVGLAGRYEQFF.

Comments on this clonotype: One end of the junction fails to match germline, which may point to a read error. V gene TRBV2 combines with J gene TRBJ2-3, with TRBD2 matching 7 bases. Germline V gene lookup returns CDR1 SNHLY and CDR2 FYNNEI. CDR3 length: 14 amino acids. The CDR3 is CTSSRGLSADTQYF. The CDR3 nucleotides read TGTACCAGCAGCCGGGGACTATCGGCAGATACGCAGTATTTT.

In its sample, this clonotype was seen a few times. This chain links TRBV6-5 with TRBJ1-2, with TRBD1 matching over 9 bases. The junction had 5 bases not matched to a gene; V was cut back by 4 bases and J by 2 bases. CDR3 length: 15 residues. CDR1 is MNHEY and CDR2 is SVGAGI in the germline V gene. CDR3 region: CASSWGQGGNYGYTF. The CDR3 DNA reads TGTGCCAGCAGTTGGGGACAGGGAGGGAACTATGGCTACACCTTC.

The chain carries TRBV6-5 and TRBJ1-5; D is unresolved. The CDR3 is 15 amino acids. Between the trimmed V and J ends, which lost 6 bases and 1 base, there was a span of 13 bases. Germline loops: CDR1 MNHEY, CDR2 SVGAGI. The CDR3 DNA is TGTGCCAGCAGGCGACACCTTGGGAGCAATCAGCCCCAGCATTTT. Its translation is CASRRHLGSNQPQHF.

Ten or more counts support this clonotype. The chain recombines TRBV10-3 with TRBJ1-1; no definite D call. The germline V gene encodes CDR1 ENHRY and CDR2 SYGVKD. The CDR3 runs 15 residues. V lost 0 bases and J 2 bases, leaving 10 bases between the germline ends. CDR3 coding DNA: TGTGCCATCAGTGAGTCCGGACGGACTAACACTGAAGCTTTCTTT. Its translation: CAISESGRTNTEAFF.

This clonotype was counted between two and nine times. The CDR3 DNA reads as TGTGCCAGCAGCTCGGGAGGCCCTAGCTCCTACAATGAGCAGTTCTTC. Its translation is CASSSGGPSSYNEQFF. The V call is TRBV7-9, the J call TRBJ2-1, with 7 bases identical to TRBD2. The CDR3 loop spans 16 amino acids. CDR1 is SEHNR and CDR2 is FQNEAQ in the germline V gene (reference sequence). V was pared by 4 bases and J by 0 bases, with 6 bases of the junction left unmatched.

The chain carries TRBV29-1 and TRBJ1-1; 10 bases align to TRBD1. The ends lost 6 bases at V and 4 bases at J; junction bases unmatched: 5. This CDR3 has 13 residues. Germline lookup yields CDR1 SQVTM and CDR2 ANQGSEA. The CDR3 sequence: CSVVRDRGTEAFF. CDR3 nucleotides: TGCAGCGTGGTCAGGGACAGGGGCACTGAAGCTTTCTTT.

This chain joins TRBV12-5 and TRBJ2-3; the D is unclear. The CDR3 extends over 14 amino acids. Germline loops: CDR1 LGHNT, CDR2 FRNRAP. V lost 2 bases and J lost 6, with 12 bases in between. CDR3 DNA sequence: TGTGCTAGTGGTTTGAGCGCCCTGGGGGATACGCAGTATTTT. Translated, it gives CASGLSALGDTQYF.

The genes are TRBV11-2 and TRBJ2-3, with D unresolved. Germline V lookup: CDR1 SGHAT, CDR2 FQNNGV. The CDR3 runs to 16 residues. The germline V and J ends were trimmed by 2 bases and 0 bases, with 12 bases remaining between them. CDR3 sequence: CASSLTTGSSTDTQYF. The CDR3 bases are TGTGCCAGCAGCTTAACGACTGGTTCTAGCACAGATACGCAGTATTTT.

A word on this clonotype: The junction and the germline gene differ at one end; a read error may be behind it. The chain employs TRBV11-2 and TRBJ2-3; 8 bases are shared with TRBD2. Germline V lookup: CDR1 SGHAT, CDR2 FQNNGV. This CDR3 is built from 14 residues. CDR3 DNA sequence: TGTGCCAGCAGCTTAAGCCACGGGGGGGATACGCAGGATTTT. Amino acid sequence: CASSLSHGGDTQDF.

V and J are TRBV27 and TRBJ2-7; a weak D match, TRBD1 (5 bases). The germline V gene has CDR1 MNHEY and CDR2 SMNVEV (reference sequence). V dropped 6 bases and J dropped 0 bases, with 12 bases sitting between them. This CDR3 has 14 amino acids. This CDR3 is CASRVGQGSYEQYF. CDR3 nucleotide sequence: TGTGCCAGCAGGGTAGGCCAGGGCTCCTACGAGCAGTACTTC.

The chain joins TRBV7-8 to TRBJ1-2; 7 bases align to TRBD1. This CDR3 region has 15 residues. The V segment lost 5 bases and the J segment 4 bases; nucleotides outside the gene matches: 10. CDR1 SGHVS and CDR2 FQNEAQ come from the germline V gene. CDR3 protein: CASSTDRALPYGYTF. CDR3 sequence (DNA): TGTGCCAGCAGCACTGACAGGGCCCTTCCCTATGGCTACACCTTC.

This chain uses TRBV2 with TRBJ2-1; perhaps TRBD2 as D (7 bases). Germline V CDR1 and CDR2: SNHLY, FYNNEI. Trimming cost V 0 bases and J 8 bases, with 8 bases left between them. This CDR3 comprises 13 residues. The CDR3 bases are TGTGCCAGCAGTGAAGCGGGGGGGCATGAGCAGTTCTTC. This encodes CASSEAGGHEQFF.

There are many counts of this clonotype. The chain links TRBV28 to TRBJ2-1; 7 nucleotides agree with TRBD2. Germline CDR1 reads MDHEN; CDR2 reads SYDVKM. The CDR3 length is 15 residues. The ends lost 6 bases at V and 9 bases at J; junction bases unmatched: 14. The DNA for the CDR3 is TGTGCCAGCAGCCAAGGTGGCCCGCGGGAGAGTGAGCAGTTCTTC. Translated: CASSQGGPRESEQFF.

This clonotype was seen repeatedly, ten times or more. One end of the junction is discordant with germline, which a read error may explain. The chain uses TRBV5-1 and TRBJ2-3, with D uncertain. This CDR3 spans 12 amino acids. Germline loops: CDR1 SGHRS, CDR2 YFSETQ. The CDR3 DNA sequence: TGTGCCAGCAGCTTGAGCACAGATACGCAGTATTTT. This encodes CASSLSTDTQYF. Drawing the rest from reference TRBV5-1 and TRBJ2-3, the complete variable domain is KAGVTQTPRYLIKTRGQQVTLSCSPISGHRSVSWYQQTPGQGLQFLFEYFSETQRNKGNFPGRFSGRQFSNSRSEMNVSTLELGDSALYLCASSLSTDTQYFGPGTRLTVL.

The chain employs TRBV5-1 and TRBJ1-6; D not resolved. This CDR3 is 16 amino acids long. The V end was cut by 3 bases, the J end by 7 bases, with 17 bases between. Germline CDR1 is SGHRS and CDR2 is YFSETQ. The chain's CDR3 is CASSSGPPGVNSPLHF. CDR3 DNA: TGCGCCAGCAGCTCCGGCCCCCCGGGTGTGAATTCACCCCTCCACTTT. Full variable domain (remainder filled in from reference TRBV5-1 and TRBJ1-6): KAGVTQTPRYLIKTRGQQVTLSCSPISGHRSVSWYQQTPGQGLQFLFEYFSETQRNKGNFPGRFSGRQFSNSRSEMNVSTLELGDSALYLCASSSGPPGVNSPLHFGNGTRLTVT.

This clonotype showed up just a few times. V and J are TRBV7-2 and TRBJ2-1; possible D gene TRBD2, 6 bases. Germline values: CDR1 SGHTA, CDR2 FQGNSA. V lost 11 bases and J 4 bases, leaving 18 bases between the germline ends. There are 14 residues in the CDR3. CDR3 bases: TGTGCCGTCCAACTCGCGGGGTCATACAATGAGCAGTTCTTC. Translating gives CAVQLAGSYNEQFF. The full variable domain, completed using reference TRBV7-2 and TRBJ2-1, is GAGVSQSPSNKVTEKGKDVELRCDPISGHTALYWYRQSLGQGLEFLIYFQGNSAPDKSGLPSDRFSAERTGGSVSTLTIQRTQQEDSAVYLCAVQLAGSYNEQFFGPGTRLTVL.

In DNA, the CDR3 is TGTGCCAGCAGCCAAAGGACAGGGGGCAGGGGCAATCAGCCCCAGCATTTT. Translated, it gives CASSQRTGGRGNQPQHF. The chain links TRBV7-8 to TRBJ1-5, with 11 nucleotides matching TRBD1. After removal of 5 bases from V and 2 bases from J, the junction contained 8 bases not matched to a gene. The CDR3 extends over 17 amino acids. Germline V lookup: CDR1 SGHVS, CDR2 FQNEAQ.

This clonotype was seen only a few times. V and J are TRBV20-1 and TRBJ1-2; 8 bases are a match to TRBD1. The CDR3 is 13 amino acids. J gave up 3 bases and V 6 bases, and 6 bases lay outside the gene matches. Germline CDR1 and CDR2: DFQATT and SNEGSKA (reference sequence). CDR3 residues: CSAGPDRDYGYTF. In nucleotides, the CDR3 is TGCAGTGCGGGACCGGACAGGGACTATGGCTACACCTTC.

This clonotype has at least ten counts. This chain links TRBV11-2 with TRBJ2-3, with 8 bases matching TRBD1. With 5 bases clipped from V and 3 bases from J, the junction kept 4 bases outside the gene matches. The V gene's germline CDR1 is SGHAT and CDR2 FQNNGV. The CDR3 loop spans 14 amino acids. The CDR3 reads CASSLRTGTDTQYF. CDR3 DNA: TGTGCCAGCAGCCTACGGACAGGGACAGATACGCAGTATTTT.

This clonotype was counted between two and nine times. The genes are TRBV29-1 and TRBJ1-2; D unresolved. The V and J ends lost 3 bases and 6 bases respectively, with 8 bases between them. Per the germline V gene, CDR1 is SQVTM and CDR2 is ANQGSEA. The length of the CDR3 is 11 residues. CDR3 sequence reads: CSVDSGNGYTF. In nucleotides, the CDR3 is TGCAGCGTTGATAGTGGCAATGGCTACACCTTC.